The 30 T cell receptor beta chains below were found in one sample sequenced in a study. TCRdb independently ran MiXCR on the RT-PCR reads; one entry per CDR3 protein. Of about 680,000 distinct CDR3 sequences listed, approximately 15% are singletons. The sample comprised memory CD4+ T cells from blood. These receptors all stem from a female donor in good health, serving as a healthy control.

This clonotype was detected a few times. This chain uses TRBV6-5 with TRBJ2-3; no firm D call. The V end lost 8 bases, the J end lost 5 bases, and 17 bases lay between the germline ends. CDR1 and CDR2 (germline): MNHEY, SVGAGI. CDR3 size: 14 residues. This CDR3 reads CASRNTDYRDTQYF. CDR3 nucleotide sequence: TGTGCCAGCCGAAATACCGATTACAGAGATACGCAGTATTTT.

A few counts support this clonotype. This chain uses TRBV20-1 with TRBJ1-2, with D perhaps matching TRBD1 (5 bases). CDR3 size: 13 residues. The V gene's germline CDR1 is DFQATT and CDR2 SNEGSKA (reference sequence). The V and J ends lost 4 bases and 4 bases respectively, with 13 bases between them. The CDR3 protein is CSAKPRQLYGYTF. The CDR3 DNA sequence: TGCAGTGCTAAACCCCGACAGCTCTATGGCTACACCTTC.

This clonotype was recorded many times. The chain uses TRBV20-1 and TRBJ2-3; 10 bases agree with TRBD2. CDR1 is DFQATT and CDR2 is SNEGSKA in the germline V gene (reference sequence). This CDR3 contains 15 residues. The V and J ends lost 5 bases and 1 base, in that order; junction bases with no gene match: 6. DNA of the CDR3: TGCAGTGCTCCCGCCGGGACTAGCGGCACAGATACGCAGTATTTT. Protein sequence: CSAPAGTSGTDTQYF.

The chain couples TRBV6-5 to TRBJ2-3; TRBD1 is a possible D gene (5 bases). Per the germline V gene, CDR1 is MNHEY and CDR2 is SVGAGI. Trimming left V 6 bases short and J 3 bases short, with 10 bases between. This CDR3 spans 13 amino acids. CDR3 nucleotides: TGTGCCAGCAGAAGGGCAGGGACAGATACGCAGTATTTT. It codes for CASRRAGTDTQYF.

This chain connects TRBV12-3 or TRBV12-4 to TRBJ1-4, with D perhaps matching TRBD1 (5 bases). The CDR3 has 15 amino acids. V lost 2 bases to trimming and J lost 8 bases, with 15 bases between them. CDR3 sequence: CASSLSWGSLEKLFF. For the CDR3, the DNA is TGTGCCAGCAGTTTAAGCTGGGGCAGTTTGGAAAAACTGTTTTTT.

This clonotype was counted between two and nine times. This sequence joins TRBV20-1 and TRBJ1-1; D perhaps matches TRBD1 (5 bases). This CDR3 spans 14 amino acids. From germline, CDR1 is DFQATT and CDR2 SNEGSKA (reference sequence). Deletions cut 3 bases from V and 4 bases from J, with 15 bases between. CDR3 nucleotide sequence: TGCAGTGCTAGCCGGGCCCTCGGGGGCACTGAAGCTTTCTTT. Translation gives CSASRALGGTEAFF.

The chain combines TRBV30 with TRBJ1-2; D is undetermined. The germline V gene has CDR1 GTSNPN and CDR2 SVGIG (reference sequence). Between the trimmed V and J ends, which lost 0 bases and 5 bases, there was a span of 7 bases. This CDR3 spans 12 amino acids. The CDR3 nucleotides are TGTGCCTGGAGTGTTACGGTATATGGCTACACCTTC. It translates to CAWSVTVYGYTF. Full variable domain (outside the CDR3, taken from reference TRBV30 and TRBJ1-2): SQTIHQWPATLVQPVGSPLSLECTVEGTSNPNLYWYRQAAGRGLQLLFYSVGIGQISSEVPQNLSASRPQDRQFILSSKKLLLSDSGFYLCAWSVTVYGYTFGSGTRLTVV.

This clonotype was seen ten or more times. The rearrangement joins TRBV20-1 to TRBJ2-1, with 8 bases identical to TRBD2. J gave up 4 bases and V 7 bases, and 15 bases lay outside the gene matches. The CDR3 runs to 16 residues. Germline V lookup: CDR1 DFQATT, CDR2 SNEGSKA (reference sequence). The CDR3 protein is CSVPKGSGITYNEQFF. CDR3 DNA: TGCAGTGTTCCCAAGGGTAGCGGGATAACATACAATGAGCAGTTCTTC.

This clonotype was seen ten or more times. V usage is TRBV12-3 or TRBV12-4 and J usage is TRBJ1-5; weak D call: TRBD1 (6 bases). The CDR3 loop spans 15 amino acids. V gave up 1 base and J gave up 7 bases, with 14 bases separating them. The CDR3 is CASSLGGQLQQPQHF. As DNA, the CDR3 is TGTGCCAGCAGTTTAGGGGGGCAGCTTCAACAGCCCCAGCATTTT.

About this clonotype itself: One end of the junction fails to match germline, which may point to a read error. The CDR3 protein is CVSSAYGPPEGGNEQFF. The CDR3 bases are TGTGTCAGCAGTGCCTACGGGCCTCCGGAGGGGGGCAATGAGCAGTTCTTC. J is TRBJ2-1 and V is TRBV28, with D perhaps TRBD1 or TRBD2 (6 bases each). The CDR3 length is 17 residues. Germline V lookup: CDR1 MDHEN, CDR2 SYDVKM.

This clonotype occurred many times. V and J are TRBV10-3 and TRBJ2-5; 7 nucleotides align to TRBD2. The V gene's germline CDR1 is ENHRY and CDR2 SYGVKD. CDR3 length: 13 amino acids. J was trimmed by 5 bases and V by 6 bases; bases with no gene match: 6. CDR3 in amino acids: CAISERGMETQYF. In nucleotides, the CDR3 is TGTGCCATCAGCGAGCGGGGTATGGAGACCCAGTACTTC.

J is TRBJ1-1 and V is TRBV10-3; D uncertain. Trimming cost V 7 bases and J 5 bases, with 14 bases left between them. Per the germline V gene, CDR1 is ENHRY and CDR2 is SYGVKD. This CDR3 spans 13 amino acids. The CDR3 sequence is CAITKEEGTEAFF. In nucleotides, the CDR3 is TGTGCCATCACCAAGGAAGAGGGTACTGAAGCTTTCTTT.

The chain is built from TRBV27 and TRBJ1-1, with D possibly being TRBD1 (5 bases). The V end was cut by 3 bases, the J end by 8 bases, with 13 bases between. CDR1 is MNHEY, CDR2 SMNVEV, per germline (reference sequence). This CDR3 spans 13 amino acids. Written as DNA, the CDR3 is TGTGCCAGCAGTTTCCAGGGCGACTTCGAAGCTTTCTTT. This translates into CASSFQGDFEAFF.

V is TRBV28 and J is TRBJ2-7; 12 bases fit TRBD1. With V trimmed by 4 bases and J by 5 bases, 6 bases remained unmatched. Germline lookup yields CDR1 MDHEN and CDR2 SYDVKM. CDR3 length: 15 residues. CDR3 bases: TGTGCCAGCAGTTCTCCGGGACAGGGGGCCCACGAGCAGTACTTC. Residues: CASSSPGQGAHEQYF. The full variable domain, rest sourced from reference TRBV28 and TRBJ2-7, is DVKVTQSSRYLVKRTGEKVFLECVQDMDHENMFWYRQDPGLGLRLIYFSYDVKMKEKGDIPEGYSVSREKKERFSLILESASTNQTSMYLCASSSPGQGAHEQYFGPGTRLTVT.

In this sample, this clonotype turned up many times. The genes are TRBV27 and TRBJ2-2; D is possibly TRBD1 (6 bases). This CDR3 is 13 amino acids long. Trimming removed 6 bases from V and 4 bases from J, with 9 bases in between. Germline V gene sequence: CDR1 MNHEY, CDR2 SMNVEV (reference sequence). CDR3 sequence: CASRIQGTGELFF. As DNA, the CDR3 is TGTGCCAGCAGGATACAGGGCACCGGGGAGCTGTTTTTT.

This clonotype was observed a few times. This chain links TRBV18 with TRBJ1-1; D is unresolved. Between the trimmed V and J ends, which lost 6 bases and 7 bases, there was a span of 9 bases. Germline V gene data show CDR1 as KGHSH and CDR2 as LQKENI. CDR3 size: 11 residues. The DNA for the CDR3 is TGTGCCAGCTCGTCAGAGTTTGAAGCTTTCTTT. Its protein is CASSSEFEAFF.

This clonotype was seen repeatedly, ten times or more. This chain joins TRBV5-1 and TRBJ1-1, with D perhaps TRBD1 (5 bases). This CDR3 is built from 13 residues. The germline gives CDR1 SGHRS, CDR2 YFSETQ. V dropped 7 bases and J dropped 0 bases, with 10 bases sitting between them. CDR3 coding DNA: TGCGCCAGCCAAGACAGCATGAACACTGAAGCTTTCTTT. This codes for CASQDSMNTEAFF.

This clonotype was seen many times. The chain couples TRBV7-9 to TRBJ1-2; D gene uncertain. Germline V gives CDR1 SEHNR, CDR2 FQNEAQ (reference sequence). The CDR3 loop spans 11 amino acids. V shed 7 bases and J shed 2 bases, with 5 bases lying between them. The CDR3 region has the DNA TGTGCCAGCACCACCAACTATGGCTACACCTTC. This encodes CASTTNYGYTF. The full variable domain, completed using reference TRBV7-9 and TRBJ1-2, is DTGVSQNPRHKITKRGQNVTFRCDPISEHNRLYWYRQTLGQGPEFLTYFQNEAQLEKSRLLSDRFSAERPKGSFSTLEIQRTEQGDSAMYLCASTTNYGYTFGSGTRLTVV.

This clonotype was observed a handful of times. The chain joins TRBV6-1 to TRBJ2-3; maybe TRBD1 (5 bases). CDR3 length: 13 amino acids. V shed 9 bases and J shed 5 bases, with 15 bases lying between them. Germline V gene sequence: CDR1 MNHNS, CDR2 SASEGT. The CDR3 DNA sequence: TGTGCCAGTCATCAGGGTCACGGAGATACGCAGTATTTT. This codes for CASHQGHGDTQYF.

This clonotype showed up many times. The chain combines TRBV10-3 with TRBJ2-5; D may be TRBD1 (6 bases). The CDR3 is made up of 14 amino acids. Germline V gene data show CDR1 as ENHRY and CDR2 as SYGVKD. Trimming left V 0 bases short and J 7 bases short, with 12 bases between. The CDR3 bases are TGTGCCATCAGTGAGTCGGCACAGGGTGGGACCCAGTACTTC. It translates to CAISESAQGGTQYF.

V gene TRBV5-1 combines with J gene TRBJ1-1; the D gene is possibly TRBD1 (5 bases). CDR3 length: 13 residues. Germline loops: CDR1 SGHRS, CDR2 YFSETQ. V was shortened by 4 bases and J by 8 bases, with 15 bases between the two germline ends. CDR3 DNA: TGCGCCAGCAGCCCGGTTCCTGGGGCCGAAGCTTTCTTT. This encodes CASSPVPGAEAFF.

Ten or more counts support this clonotype. The chain uses TRBV29-1 and TRBJ2-7, with D maybe TRBD2 (6 bases). CDR3 size: 14 residues. The germline CDR1 and CDR2 sequences are SQVTM and ANQGSEA. With 4 bases removed from V and 0 bases from J, the gap between germline ends came to 13 bases. The CDR3 protein is CSVGSLASSYEQYF. CDR3 nucleotide sequence: TGCAGCGTTGGTAGCCTAGCGAGCTCCTACGAGCAGTACTTC.

The chain recombines TRBV5-1 with TRBJ2-3; 12 nucleotides align to TRBD2. The germline CDR1 and CDR2 sequences are SGHRS and YFSETQ. V trimming: 4 bases; J trimming: 5 bases; junction bases outside the gene matches: 8. The CDR3 sequence is 16 residues long. Written as DNA, the CDR3 is TGCGCCAGCAGCCCCTTCGCTAGCGGGAGGGGAGATACGCAGTATTTT. This translates into CASSPFASGRGDTQYF.

This clonotype appeared many times. This sequence joins TRBV5-1 and TRBJ2-1; D gene ambiguous. Germline CDR1 is SGHRS and CDR2 is YFSETQ. This CDR3 has 15 amino acids. V lost 1 base and J lost 2, with 10 bases in between. The CDR3 loop is CASSLSAPTYNEQFF. The CDR3 DNA sequence: TGCGCCAGCAGCTTGTCGGCGCCTACCTACAATGAGCAGTTCTTC.

This sequence joins TRBV4-2 and TRBJ2-1, with TRBD2 matching 8 bases. Unmatched junction bases numbered 9, after V lost 0 bases and J lost 8 bases. The CDR3 contains 16 residues. Germline V gives CDR1 LGHNA, CDR2 YNFKEQ. CDR3 sequence reads: CASSQEGGLDMDEQFF. In nucleotides, the CDR3 is TGTGCCAGCAGCCAAGAAGGGGGACTAGATATGGATGAGCAGTTCTTC.

In its sample, this clonotype was seen a few times. The chain employs TRBV5-1 and TRBJ1-1; tentative D call: TRBD1 (5 bases). Germline-derived CDR1 and CDR2 are SGHRS and YFSETQ. V gave up 0 bases and J gave up 11 bases, with 14 bases separating them. This CDR3 spans 13 amino acids. The CDR3 region is CASSLAKAGEAFF. The DNA of the CDR3 is TGCGCCAGCAGCTTGGCCAAAGCGGGGGAGGCTTTCTTT.

This rearrangement joins TRBV5-6 to TRBJ1-1, with D perhaps matching TRBD1 (5 bases). Trimming took 2 bases from V and 3 from J, leaving 14 bases between them. The CDR3 runs to 15 residues. Per germline, CDR1 SGHDT and CDR2 YYEEEE. The CDR3 DNA sequence: TGTGCCAGCAGCTTCACGGGGCTGTTAGACACTGAAGCTTTCTTT. It specifies CASSFTGLLDTEAFF.

This clonotype has at least ten counts. CDR3 coding DNA: TGCGCCAGCAGCCCTGGAGGAGGGAAGGGGCCGAACACTGAAGCTTTCTTT. Translation gives CASSPGGGKGPNTEAFF. J is TRBJ1-1 and V is TRBV4-3; perhaps TRBD1 as D (5 bases). V lost 4 bases, J lost 1 base, and 19 bases lay in between. There are 17 residues in the CDR3. Germline V gene sequence: CDR1 LGHNA, CDR2 YSLEER.

This clonotype was observed at least ten times. This rearrangement joins TRBV29-1 to TRBJ2-5; 7 bases map to TRBD1. This CDR3 contains 14 residues. The ends lost 5 bases at V and 4 bases at J; junction bases unmatched: 10. Germline CDR1 and CDR2: SQVTM and ANQGSEA. DNA for the CDR3: TGCAGCGTTACAGGGGCCTATCAATCAGAGACCCAGTACTTC. This translates into CSVTGAYQSETQYF.

V and J are TRBV20-1 and TRBJ2-7, with D unclear. The CDR3 runs to 11 residues. Germline loops: CDR1 DFQATT, CDR2 SNEGSKA (reference sequence). Trimming stripped 6 bases from V and 4 bases from J, with 10 bases between. CDR3 nucleotide sequence: TGCAGTGCCCAATACTCTTACGAGCAGTACTTC. This codes for CSAQYSYEQYF.